This TCR beta chain was identified during a study of response to subunit inactivated influenza vaccine. Whole-study results and caveats: New T cells are recruited in small numbers by each seasonal influenza vaccination, according to the authors' suggestion.

This clonotype has more than one count but fewer than ten. The antigen is undetermined. MiXCR, run by TCRdb on the RT-PCR reads, gives a single entry per CDR3 protein. The sample contains roughly 790,000 distinct CDR3 sequences, about 20% of which appear only once. The CDR3 runs to 13 residues. Trimming left V 0 bases short and J 7 bases short, with 9 bases between. Germline lookup yields CDR1 SQVTM and CDR2 ANQGSEA. This sample comprised PBMCs from blood, obtained less than 6 days after vaccination. V and J are TRBV29-1 and TRBJ1-4; no clear D gene. The clonotype was recovered from a man in his fifties or sixties who received an inactivated influenza vaccine. As DNA, the CDR3 is TGCAGCGTTGAAGATCGGAGGAGTGAAAAACTGTTTTTT. This gives the protein CSVEDRRSEKLFF.